The clone carrying this T cell receptor (beta chain) was seen ten or more times. Antigen: not known. The V end lost 3 bases, the J end lost 4 bases, and 6 bases lay between the germline ends. CDR1 SGHNT and CDR2 YENEEA come from the germline V gene. This CDR3 has 12 amino acids. The data originate from a study of early T cells in non-severe SARS-CoV-2 infection. Study-level background: Unpaired chains resulted from sequencing bulk RNA of unsorted whole blood. Study outcomes and limitations: The VDJdb matching leaned toward anti-spike CD8 responses and overlooked private and CD4 specificities.

Individual cDNA molecules carried attached unique molecular identifiers. TCRdb independently ran MiXCR on the 5' RACE reads; one entry per CDR3 protein. Here the sample spans tens of thousands of distinct CDR3 sequences, 11% being singletons. Sequencing was done on a sample of whole blood. This chain uses TRBV11-3 with TRBJ1-1; D ambiguous. The clonotype originates from an adult who was a healthcare worker with PCR-confirmed SARS-CoV-2 infection or an uninfected control (not recorded which). CDR3 loop: CASSFGGTEAFF. For the CDR3, the DNA is TGTGCCAGCAGCTTTGGAGGCACTGAAGCTTTCTTT.